Described below is a single TCR beta chain sequence and its context. Its target is unknown. The sample comes from a study of graft-versus-host responses after intestinal transplantation. Study overall: All recipients got anti-thymocyte globulin induction, then tacrolimus and steroids for approximately 3 years.

Notes on the study in general: Early post-transplant HvG declines were associated with peak circulating GvH clone levels. Investigators detected GvH clones in recipient marrow, with some emerging earlier in ileum or blood.

TCRdb's copy holds only in-frame clones and misses some; the assay was immunoSEQ multiplex PCR. The data show fewer than 65,000 clones, 89% seen once. V shed 3 bases and J shed 8 bases, with 7 bases lying between them. Germline V gene data show CDR1 as SQVTM and CDR2 as ANQGSEA. There are 10 residues in the CDR3. The receptor comes from a human donor who was the organ donor for an intestinal transplant. The sequencing here drew on unstimulated CD4+ T cells sorted from spleen or lymph node cells, taken before transplant. This chain uses TRBV29-1 with TRBJ1-2, with D possibly being TRBD1 (6 bases). CDR3 sequence (DNA): TGCAGCGTTGAGGGGGCGGGCTACACCTTC. Its translation: CSVEGAGYTF.